This T cell receptor beta chain was profiled in a study of cytomegalovirus exposure and HLA in healthy donors. PCR involved 60 Vbeta and 13 Jbeta primers. The protocol was immunoSEQ multiplex PCR, while the TCRdb copy is restricted to in-frame clones and leaves out a portion. The sample holds about 140,000 clones, around three quarters seen once. CDR1 and CDR2 (germline): SGHNT, YYREEE (reference sequence). V shed 1 base and J 0 bases; nucleotides not matched to a gene: 4. This CDR3 comprises 15 residues. This TCR came from a man younger than 35 in good health and CMV-seronegative. The V call is TRBV5-4, the J call TRBJ2-7; 7 nucleotides match TRBD1. The sequenced material came from PBMCs. The CDR3 DNA reads as TGTGCCAGCAGCTTGCTTGCAGGGGGCTCCTACGAGCAGTACTTC. It specifies CASSLLAGGSYEQYF.